This entry lists 8 T cell receptor beta chains sequenced from one sample in a study of T cells in Graves' hyperthyroidism and ophthalmopathy. From RNA transcripts, TCR beta CDR3 regions were amplified. HTBI primers were employed in a first-round RT-PCR of the TCR CDR3. MiXCR, run by TCRdb on the multiplex PCR reads, gives a single entry per CDR3 protein. This sample has 410,000 or so distinct CDR3 sequences; roughly 14% occur once, and the top ten carry around 14%. Sequencing was carried out using blood. The receptors derive from a man between 18 and 35 years old with Graves' ophthalmopathy.

CDR3 loop: CSAVWREGRYEQYF. The CDR3 DNA follows: TGCAGTGCCGTGTGGCGGGAGGGCCGCTACGAGCAGTACTTC. The rearrangement joins TRBV20-1 to TRBJ2-7, with 9 bases matching TRBD2. Looked up from germline, CDR1 is DFQATT and CDR2 is SNEGSKA (reference sequence). Trimming took 6 bases from V and 3 from J; bases not matched to a gene: 9. The length of the CDR3 is 14 residues.

In its sample, this clonotype was seen many times. The V gene is TRBV11-3, the J gene TRBJ2-7; TRBD1 is a possible D gene (6 bases). V lost 4 bases and J lost 5, with 6 bases in between. This CDR3 is 11 amino acids long. Germline values: CDR1 SGHNT, CDR2 YENEEA. The CDR3, as DNA: TGTGCCAGCAGCTCAGGGGACGAGCAGTACTTC. Amino acid sequence: CASSSGDEQYF.

This chain joins TRBV19 and TRBJ2-1, with TRBD2 identical over 8 bases. Germline loops: CDR1 LNHDA, CDR2 SQIVND (reference sequence). The CDR3 extends over 16 amino acids. Germline trimming cut 6 bases from V and 0 bases from J; bases unmatched to any gene: 7. CDR3 protein: CASRVFAGGSYNEQFF. DNA of the CDR3: TGTGCCAGTAGAGTATTCGCGGGAGGCTCCTACAATGAGCAGTTCTTC. The full variable domain, completed using reference TRBV19 and TRBJ2-1, is DGGITQSPKYLFRKEGQNVTLSCEQNLNHDAMYWYRQDPGQGLRLIYYSQIVNDFQKGDIAEGYSVSREKKESFPLTVTSAQKNPTAFYLCASRVFAGGSYNEQFFGPGTRLTVL.

Only a few counts were recorded for this clonotype. This rearrangement joins TRBV4-1 to TRBJ1-5, with a tentative D call TRBD1 (5 bases). CDR1 is MGHRA and CDR2 is YSYEKL in the germline V gene. V was trimmed by 2 bases and J by 0 bases, leaving 14 bases between them. This CDR3 is 17 amino acids long. Here the CDR3 reads CASSQFKETVSNQPQHF. For the CDR3, the DNA is TGCGCCAGCAGCCAATTCAAAGAGACAGTTAGCAATCAGCCCCAGCATTTT.

As concerns this clonotype: A read error may explain this, as a much larger clone is one base away. The chain employs TRBV7-9 and TRBJ1-1; a possible D gene is TRBD1 (6 bases). CDR3 length: 12 amino acids. Trimming pared 4 bases from V and 13 bases from J, leaving 16 bases between. Germline CDR1 reads SEHNR; CDR2 reads FQNEAQ (reference sequence). This CDR3 is CASSSGEETVFF. The CDR3 DNA reads as TGTGCCAGCAGCTCAGGGGAGGAGACGGTTTTCTTT.

This chain joins TRBV6-6 and TRBJ2-1, with D uncertain. The V gene's germline CDR1 is MNHNY and CDR2 SVGAGI (reference sequence). V lost 0 bases to trimming and J lost 0 bases, with 9 bases between them. This CDR3 has 16 residues. The chain's CDR3 is CASSYSPGSSYNEQFF. The CDR3 DNA follows: TGTGCCAGCAGTTACTCCCCGGGTAGCTCCTACAATGAGCAGTTCTTC.

This clonotype was found many times. The rearrangement links TRBV2 to TRBJ1-6, with 8 bases that match TRBD1. CDR3 length equals 13 residues. The germline V gene encodes CDR1 SNHLY and CDR2 FYNNEI. Unmatched junction bases numbered 4, after V lost 3 bases and J lost 12 bases. The CDR3 DNA reads TGTGCCAGCAGTGACACAGGGGGTTTACCCCTCCACTTT. Translating gives CASSDTGGLPLHF.

This clonotype was counted many times. The chain has TRBV7-9 and TRBJ2-1; the match to TRBD1 covers 9 bases. The junction had 4 bases not matched to a gene; V was cut back by 2 bases and J by 2 bases. The CDR3 runs 16 residues. The germline V gene encodes CDR1 SEHNR and CDR2 FQNEAQ (reference sequence). The CDR3 DNA reads TGTGCCAGCAGCTTATCAGGACAGGGGACCTACAATGAGCAGTTCTTC. Protein: CASSLSGQGTYNEQFF.